The next 14 T cell receptor beta chains were all read from a single sample in a study of monozygotic twins with inflammatory bowel disease. TCRdb re-analyzed the 5' RACE reads; it lists each CDR3 protein once, without DNA. The data show approximately 400,000 distinct CDR3 sequences, and the top ten clones hold roughly 2.3%. The sequencing sample was made of blood. The receptors shown here come from a human donor with ulcerative colitis or Crohn's disease, or a healthy co-twin of an affected twin (not recorded which).

The chain couples TRBV10-3 to TRBJ2-1; lacking DNA, the TRBD1 call made by TCRdb goes unchecked. The CDR3 covers 16 residues. The germline V gene encodes CDR1 ENHRY and CDR2 SYGVKD. The CDR3: CAISGGAGKGYNEQFF.

The chain joins TRBV6-2 or TRBV6-3 to TRBJ1-1; the D call from TCRdb, TRBD1, cannot be confirmed without DNA. Germline V gene data show CDR1 as MNHEY and CDR2 as SVGEGT. The CDR3 has 14 amino acids. The CDR3 here is CASSNMQGGTEAFF.

This chain links TRBV15 with TRBJ1-2; as DNA is missing, the TRBD1 call by TCRdb cannot be tested. CDR3 length: 14 residues. Germline V gene sequence: CDR1 LNHNV, CDR2 YYDKDF (reference sequence). This CDR3 reads CATSKLEGSGGYTF.

The V call is TRBV5-1, the J call TRBJ1-1. CDR3 length: 13 amino acids. CDR1 and CDR2 (germline): SGHRS, YFSETQ. CDR3 sequence: CASSPTLNTEAFF.

The CDR3: CASSLAGVLGPNTEAFF. V and J are TRBV5-4 and TRBJ1-1; TCRdb's D call of TRBD1 is untestable without DNA. Germline CDR1 reads SGHNT; CDR2 reads YYREEE (reference sequence). The CDR3 runs to 17 residues.

The genes are TRBV2 and TRBJ2-5; the D call of TRBD2 rests on TCRdb alone, since no DNA is present to check it. Germline V lookup: CDR1 SNHLY, CDR2 FYNNEI. CDR3 size: 16 residues. The CDR3 is CALKLGTSPYQETQYF.

V and J are TRBV7-2 and TRBJ2-1; TCRdb's D call, TRBD1, is unchecked because there is no DNA. The germline V gene encodes CDR1 SGHTA and CDR2 FQGNSA. The CDR3 extends over 15 amino acids. CDR3: CASSLDRKDYNEQFF. The entire variable domain, with the rest obtained from reference TRBV7-2 and TRBJ2-1, is as follows: GAGVSQSPSNKVTEKGKDVELRCDPISGHTALYWYRQSLGQGLEFLIYFQGNSAPDKSGLPSDRFSAERTGGSVSTLTIQRTQQEDSAVYLCASSLDRKDYNEQFFGPGTRLTVL.

J is TRBJ2-3 and V is TRBV5-1. Germline values: CDR1 SGHRS, CDR2 YFSETQ. The CDR3 contains 15 residues. CDR3: CASSLGVGPTDTQYF.

This CDR3 is CASSLDGTTNEKLIF. The rearrangement links TRBV7-9 to TRBJ1-4. The CDR3 has 15 residues. Germline V gene data show CDR1 as SEHNR and CDR2 as FQNEAQ (reference sequence). Together with reference TRBV7-9 and TRBJ1-4, the CDR3 gives the full variable domain: DTGVSQNPRHKITKRGQNVTFRCDPISEHNRLYWYRQTLGQGPEFLTYFQNEAQLEKSRLLSDRFSAERPKGSFSTLEIQRTEQGDSAMYLCASSLDGTTNEKLIFGSGTQLSVL.

V is TRBV11-2 and J is TRBJ2-4; TCRdb reports TRBD2, a call that lacks DNA to check it against. The CDR3 contains 18 residues. CDR1 and CDR2 from the germline V gene are SGHAT and FQNNGV. The CDR3 sequence is CASSLNPGGPASKNIQYF.

The chain carries TRBV10-3 and TRBJ1-2; the TRBD1 assignment by TCRdb is unverifiable without DNA. This CDR3 has 13 residues. Germline V CDR1 and CDR2: ENHRY, SYGVKD. This chain's CDR3 is CAIWGETGNGYTF.

The chain recombines TRBV10-3 with TRBJ2-1; as DNA is missing, the TRBD2 call by TCRdb cannot be tested. This CDR3 has 18 amino acids. Germline-derived CDR1 and CDR2 are ENHRY and SYGVKD. The CDR3: CAITPGTSGGASYNEQFF.

The chain has TRBV9 and TRBJ2-7. Germline lookup yields CDR1 SGDLS and CDR2 YYNGEE. CDR3 size: 14 residues. CDR3 loop: CASSVGLHSYEQYF.

The gene calls are TRBV7-9 and TRBJ2-2; TCRdb's D call of TRBD1 is untestable without DNA. The CDR3 is 15 amino acids. The germline V gene encodes CDR1 SEHNR and CDR2 FQNEAQ (reference sequence). This CDR3 reads CASSYQTGVAGELFF.